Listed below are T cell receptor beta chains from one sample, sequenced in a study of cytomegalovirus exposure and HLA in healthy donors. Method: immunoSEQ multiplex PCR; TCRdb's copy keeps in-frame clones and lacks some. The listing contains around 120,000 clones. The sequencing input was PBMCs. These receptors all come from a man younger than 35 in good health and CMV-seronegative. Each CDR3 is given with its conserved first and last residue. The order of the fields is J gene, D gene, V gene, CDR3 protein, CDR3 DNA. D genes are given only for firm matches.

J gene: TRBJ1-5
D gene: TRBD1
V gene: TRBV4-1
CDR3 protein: CASSLQRGTGESFSNQPQHF
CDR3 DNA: TGCGCCAGCAGCCTACAAAGGGGGACAGGAGAGTCTTTTAGCAATCAGCCCCAGCATTTT

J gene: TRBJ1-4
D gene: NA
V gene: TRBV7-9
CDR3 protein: CASSLWQGTNEKLFF
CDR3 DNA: TGTGCCAGCAGCTTATGGCAGGGAACTAATGAAAAACTGTTTTTT

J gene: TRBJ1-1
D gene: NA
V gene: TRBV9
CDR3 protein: CASSVGGSDTEAFF
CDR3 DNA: TGTGCCAGCAGCGTGGGAGGGAGCGACACTGAAGCTTTCTTT

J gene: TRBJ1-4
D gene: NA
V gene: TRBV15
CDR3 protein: CATSRETGPNEKLFF
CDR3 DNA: TGTGCCACCAGCAGAGAAACAGGACCTAATGAAAAACTGTTTTTT

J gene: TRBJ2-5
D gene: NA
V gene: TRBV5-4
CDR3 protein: CASSFRGIQETQYF
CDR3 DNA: TGTGCCAGCAGCTTCCGGGGGATCCAAGAGACCCAGTACTTC

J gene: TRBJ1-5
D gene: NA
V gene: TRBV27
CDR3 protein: CATRQSISNQPQHF
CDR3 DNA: TGTGCCACTCGACAGAGTATTAGCAATCAGCCCCAGCATTTT

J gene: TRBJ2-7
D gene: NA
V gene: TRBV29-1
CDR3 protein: CSVDDDRAYEQYF
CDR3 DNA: TGCAGCGTTGACGACGACAGAGCCTACGAGCAGTACTTC

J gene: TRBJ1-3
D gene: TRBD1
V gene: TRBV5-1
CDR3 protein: CASSTLTGDGNTIYF
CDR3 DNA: TGCGCCAGCAGCACCCTAACAGGGGATGGAAACACCATATATTTT

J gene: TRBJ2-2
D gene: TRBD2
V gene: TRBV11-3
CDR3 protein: CASSVTSGVTGELFF
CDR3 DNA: TGTGCCAGCAGCGTGACTAGCGGGGTCACCGGGGAGCTGTTTTTT

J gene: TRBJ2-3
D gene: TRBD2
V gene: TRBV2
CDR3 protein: CASSPGLEDTQYF
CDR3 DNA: TGTGCCAGCAGCCCCGGACTAGAAGATACGCAGTATTTT

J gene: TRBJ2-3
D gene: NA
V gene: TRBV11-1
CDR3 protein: CASSLSLGTLTTDTQYF
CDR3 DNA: TGTGCCAGCAGCTTATCTTTAGGGACTTTAACCACAGATACGCAGTATTTT

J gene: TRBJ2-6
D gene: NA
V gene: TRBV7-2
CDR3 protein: CATFDGVKGANVLTF
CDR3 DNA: TGTGCCACCTTTGACGGGGTAAAAGGGGCCAACGTCCTGACTTTC

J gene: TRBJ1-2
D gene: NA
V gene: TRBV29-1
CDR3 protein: CSVDDSPNYGYTF
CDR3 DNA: TGCAGCGTTGACGACAGCCCTAACTATGGCTACACCTTC

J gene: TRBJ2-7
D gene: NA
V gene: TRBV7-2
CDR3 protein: CASSATDYEQYF
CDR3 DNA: TGTGCCAGCAGCGCGACAGACTACGAGCAGTACTTC

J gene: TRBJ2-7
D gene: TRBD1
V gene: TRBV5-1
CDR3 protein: CASSGTGRYEQYF
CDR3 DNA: TGCGCCAGCAGCGGGACAGGGAGATACGAGCAGTACTTC

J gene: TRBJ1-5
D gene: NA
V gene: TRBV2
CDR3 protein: CASSEQGLGNQPQHF
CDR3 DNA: TGTGCCAGCAGTGAGCAGGGCCTCGGCAATCAGCCCCAGCATTTT

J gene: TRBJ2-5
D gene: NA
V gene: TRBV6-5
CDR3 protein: CASRFRGSQETQYF
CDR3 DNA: TGTGCCAGCAGATTCAGAGGCAGTCAGGAGACCCAGTACTTC

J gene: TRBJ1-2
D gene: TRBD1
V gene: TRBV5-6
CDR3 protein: CASSSYTTGGDWGYTF
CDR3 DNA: TGTGCCAGCAGCAGCTACACCACAGGGGGTGATTGGGGCTACACCTTC

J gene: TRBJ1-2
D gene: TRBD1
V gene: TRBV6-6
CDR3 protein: CASSYIPDRDHGYTF
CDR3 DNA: TGTGCCAGCAGTTACATCCCCGACAGGGACCATGGCTACACCTTC

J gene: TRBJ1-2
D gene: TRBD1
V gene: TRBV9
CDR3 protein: CASSVGATAGGGYGYTF
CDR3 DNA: TGTGCCAGCAGCGTAGGGGCCACTGCAGGGGGCGGCTATGGCTACACCTTC

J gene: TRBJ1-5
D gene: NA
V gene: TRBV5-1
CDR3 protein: CASSLGPGNNQPQHF
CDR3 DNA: TGCGCCAGCAGCTTAGGGCCAGGGAACAATCAGCCCCAGCATTTT

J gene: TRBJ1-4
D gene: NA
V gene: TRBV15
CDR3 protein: CATSRDVNEKLFF
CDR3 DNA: TGTGCCACCAGCAGAGACGTGAATGAAAAACTGTTTTTT

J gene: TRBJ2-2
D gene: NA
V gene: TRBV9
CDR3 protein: CASSVAANTGELFF
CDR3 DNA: TGTGCCAGCAGCGTAGCCGCGAACACCGGGGAGCTGTTTTTT

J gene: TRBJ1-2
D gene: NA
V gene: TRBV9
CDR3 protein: CASSPREAYGYTF
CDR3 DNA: TGTGCCAGCAGCCCCCGGGAGGCTTATGGCTACACCTTC

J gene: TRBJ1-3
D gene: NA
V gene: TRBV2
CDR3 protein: CASSDRQGGHTIYF
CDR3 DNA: TGTGCCAGCAGTGACCGGCAGGGTGGCCACACCATATATTTT

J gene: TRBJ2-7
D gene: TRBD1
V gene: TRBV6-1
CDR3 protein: CASSHRGQAVYEQYF
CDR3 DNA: TGTGCCAGCAGTCACCGAGGACAGGCTGTATACGAGCAGTACTTC

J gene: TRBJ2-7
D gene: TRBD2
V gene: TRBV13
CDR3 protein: CASSLRLAGPYEQYF
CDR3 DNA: TGTGCCAGCAGCTTACGACTAGCGGGGCCCTACGAGCAGTACTTC

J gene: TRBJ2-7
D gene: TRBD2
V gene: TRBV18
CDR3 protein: CASTPIAGAGSSYEQYF
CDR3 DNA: TGTGCCAGCACCCCTATAGCGGGGGCGGGGTCCTCCTACGAGCAGTACTTC

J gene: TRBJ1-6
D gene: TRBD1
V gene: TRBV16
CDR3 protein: CASSHNRGRVSPLHF
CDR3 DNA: TGTGCCAGCAGCCATAACAGGGGGCGTGTTTCACCCCTCCACTTT

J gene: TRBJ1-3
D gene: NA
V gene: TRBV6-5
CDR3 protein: CASSYAPEGAGNTIYF
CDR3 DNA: TGTGCCAGCAGTTACGCCCCCGAGGGCGCTGGAAACACCATATATTTT

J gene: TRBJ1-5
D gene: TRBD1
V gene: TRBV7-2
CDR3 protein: CASSFGQGGQPQHF
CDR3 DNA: TGTGCCAGCAGCTTCGGACAGGGAGGGCAGCCCCAGCATTTT